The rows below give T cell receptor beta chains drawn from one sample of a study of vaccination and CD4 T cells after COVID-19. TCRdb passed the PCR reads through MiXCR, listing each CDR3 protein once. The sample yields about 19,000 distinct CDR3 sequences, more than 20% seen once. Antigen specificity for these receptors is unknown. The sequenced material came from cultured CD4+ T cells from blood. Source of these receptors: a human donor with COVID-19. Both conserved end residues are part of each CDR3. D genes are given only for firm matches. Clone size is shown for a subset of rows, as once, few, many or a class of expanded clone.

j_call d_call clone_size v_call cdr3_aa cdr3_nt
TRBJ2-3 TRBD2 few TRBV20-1 CSARGLAGGLQDTQYF TGCAGTGCTAGGGGCCTAGCGGGGGGGCTTCAAGATACGCAGTATTTT
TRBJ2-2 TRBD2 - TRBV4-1 CASSQGAGGGTGELFF TGCGCCAGCAGCCAGGGAGCGGGGGGTGGTACCGGGGAGCTGTTTTTT
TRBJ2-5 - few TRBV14 CASSQGGRAGSQETQYF TGTGCCAGCAGCCAAGGAGGCCGGGCGGGTTCCCAAGAGACCCAGTACTTC
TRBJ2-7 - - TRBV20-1 CSAREGGLHEQYF TGCAGTGCTAGAGAGGGGGGATTGCACGAGCAGTACTTC
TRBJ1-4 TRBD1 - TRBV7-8 CASSNGPGQEEKLFF TGTGCCAGCAGCAACGGTCCGGGACAGGAGGAAAAACTGTTTTTT
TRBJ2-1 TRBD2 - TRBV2 CASSQTSFNEQFF TGTGCCAGCAGTCAGACTAGCTTCAATGAGCAGTTCTTC
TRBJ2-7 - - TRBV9 CASSIPSTKEGSYEQYF TGTGCCAGCAGCATACCTAGCACAAAGGAGGGTTCCTACGAGCAGTACTTC
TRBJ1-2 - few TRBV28 CASTEGQAHYGYTF TGTGCCAGCACAGAAGGGCAGGCCCACTATGGCTACACCTTC
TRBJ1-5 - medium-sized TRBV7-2 CASSSAGSNQPQHF TGTGCCAGCAGCTCAGCGGGGAGCAATCAGCCCCAGCATTTT
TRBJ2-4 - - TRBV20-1 CSARGGVGLAKNIQYF TGCAGTGCTAGAGGGGGGGTAGGTCTAGCCAAAAACATTCAGTACTTC
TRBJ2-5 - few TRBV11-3 CASTHNTETQYF TGTGCCAGCACCCATAACACAGAGACCCAGTACTTC
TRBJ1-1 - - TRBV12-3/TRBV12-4 CASSLRGLGTEAFF TGTGCCAGCAGTTTACGGGGGCTGGGCACTGAAGCTTTCTTT
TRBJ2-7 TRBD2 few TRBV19 CATSGNSYEQYF TGTGCCACTAGCGGGAACTCCTACGAGCAGTACTTC
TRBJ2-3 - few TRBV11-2 CASSLSRGTDTQYF TGTGCCAGCAGCTTATCCAGGGGCACAGATACGCAGTATTTT
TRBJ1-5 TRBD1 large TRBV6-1 CASRTGTGGVGGNQPQHF TGTGCCAGCAGAACCGGGACAGGGGGCGTCGGTGGCAATCAGCCCCAGCATTTT
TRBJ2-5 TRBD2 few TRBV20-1 CSARSSGQETQYF TGCAGTGCTAGATCTAGCGGGCAAGAGACCCAGTACTTC
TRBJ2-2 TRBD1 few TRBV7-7 CASSPRTGYSGELFF TGTGCTAGCAGCCCGCGGACAGGGTATTCCGGGGAGCTGTTTTTT
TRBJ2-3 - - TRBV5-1 CASSLGRADTQYF TGCGCCAGCAGCTTGGGCAGGGCAGATACGCAGTATTTT
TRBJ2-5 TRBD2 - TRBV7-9 CAGTNYRTRVFQETQYF TGTGCCGGCACTAACTATAGGACTAGAGTCTTTCAAGAGACCCAGTACTTC
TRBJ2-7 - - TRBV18 CASSYGGSNEQYF TGTGCCAGCTCATATGGGGGTTCTAACGAGCAGTACTTC
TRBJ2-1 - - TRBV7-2 CASSYRSGAGNEQFF TGTGCCAGCAGCTACCGATCCGGCGCAGGCAATGAGCAGTTCTTC
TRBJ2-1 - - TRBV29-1 CSVEYLYNEQFF TGCAGCGTTGAATACCTTTACAATGAGCAGTTCTTC
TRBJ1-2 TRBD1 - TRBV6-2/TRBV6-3 CASSIGGPSQFYGYTF TGTGCCAGCAGTATAGGGGGCCCATCCCAATTCTATGGCTACACCTTC